The 24 T cell receptor beta chains presented below share a single source sample, sequenced in a study of human T cells and chemical hapten exposure. In TCRdb, the RACE reads were re-called with MiXCR into one record per CDR3 protein. The profile covers 40,000 or so distinct CDR3 sequences, with around a tenth appearing a single time and around 14% taken by the ten largest. As to time point: patch test 2, 6 weeks after DPC sensitization. Sample treatment: therapeutic diphenylcyclopropenone sensitization with weekly scalp DPC. Total RNA was isolated from whole blood that had not been fractionated. The source was whole blood, collected in connection with sensitization to the hapten diphenylcyclopropenone (DPC). These receptors all stem from a woman aged 30 to 39 with alopecia areata. Some clones in this sample may be carry-over from other donors' samples.

The chain employs TRBV19 and TRBJ1-1; 7 bases fit TRBD1. The J segment lost 1 base and the V segment lost 0 bases, leaving 14 bases of the junction unmatched. Germline CDR1 is LNHDA and CDR2 is SQIVND (reference sequence). This CDR3 contains 19 residues. The CDR3 region has the DNA TGTGCCAGTAGTATAGATATCGGACAGGTCCCTGTATCGAACACTGAAGCTTTCTTT. Amino acid sequence: CASSIDIGQVPVSNTEAFF.

This clonotype was observed at least ten times. This rearrangement joins TRBV4-1 to TRBJ1-4; TRBD1 is a possible D gene (5 bases). Germline V CDR1 and CDR2: MGHRA, YSYEKL. V was clipped by 4 bases and J by 8 bases, with 5 bases between them. The CDR3 has 11 residues. The CDR3, as DNA: TGCGCCAGCAGCCGGGGGGAAAAACTGTTTTTT. Its translation is CASSRGEKLFF.

At least ten counts were recorded for this clonotype. V usage is TRBV7-9 and J usage is TRBJ2-7, with 10 positions matching TRBD1. CDR1 and CDR2 (germline): SEHNR, FQNEAQ (reference sequence). V gave up 4 bases and J gave up 6 bases; unmatched junction bases: 12. The CDR3 totals 16 residues. The CDR3 loop is CASSSDRGRGWGEQYF. The CDR3, as DNA: TGTGCCAGCAGCTCCGACAGGGGGCGAGGTTGGGGCGAGCAGTACTTC.

This clonotype occurred a few times. This chain links TRBV19 with TRBJ2-5; D perhaps matches TRBD2 (7 bases). The CDR3 totals 18 residues. The germline V gene has CDR1 LNHDA and CDR2 SQIVND (reference sequence). Trimming pared 5 bases from V and 4 bases from J, leaving 26 bases between. The CDR3 nucleotides are TGTGCCAGTAGTCCAGGGACAAGAGAGCGGGGCCTGGGAGAGACCCAGTACTTC. It is translated as CASSPGTRERGLGETQYF.

The chain combines TRBV12-3 or TRBV12-4 with TRBJ1-6; D remains ambiguous. The V gene lost 1 base and the J gene lost 4 bases, with 8 bases spanning the gap. This CDR3 spans 15 amino acids. This CDR3 is CASSLGRPYNSPLHF. The CDR3, as DNA: TGTGCCAGCAGTTTAGGTCGGCCTTATAATTCACCCCTCCACTTT.

The rearrangement uses TRBV2 and TRBJ2-5; no clear D. CDR3 length: 14 residues. The V gene lost 4 bases and the J gene lost 5 bases, with 14 bases spanning the gap. Germline lookup yields CDR1 SNHLY and CDR2 FYNNEI. Here the CDR3 reads CASSVATLGETQYF. In DNA, the CDR3 is TGTGCCAGCAGTGTGGCCACCCTTGGGGAGACCCAGTACTTC.

V and J are TRBV20-1 and TRBJ2-5; D call uncertain. This CDR3 contains 19 residues. Trimming left V 0 bases short and J 5 bases short, with 28 bases between. The germline V gene encodes CDR1 DFQATT and CDR2 SNEGSKA (reference sequence). The CDR3 sequence: CSARDWAPKGRRNLETQYF. The CDR3 DNA reads TGCAGTGCTAGAGATTGGGCGCCAAAAGGGCGAAGGAATCTGGAGACCCAGTACTTC.

This clonotype was picked up many times. The rearrangement joins TRBV14 to TRBJ2-2; D possibly corresponds to TRBD1 (5 bases). Germline V gene sequence: CDR1 SGHDN, CDR2 FVKESK. V shed 3 bases and J shed 6 bases, with 20 bases lying between them. The CDR3 is 17 amino acids. CDR3 protein: CASSQESWGRQPGELFF. CDR3 sequence (DNA): TGTGCCAGCAGCCAGGAATCTTGGGGCAGGCAGCCCGGGGAGCTGTTTTTT.

This clonotype has only a few counts. V and J are TRBV5-1 and TRBJ1-1, with 8 bases matching TRBD1. Germline V gives CDR1 SGHRS, CDR2 YFSETQ. Losses at the gene ends were 4 bases for V and 5 bases for J; bases not matched to a gene: 10. The CDR3 sequence is 15 residues long. Written as DNA, the CDR3 is TGCGCCAGCAGCCCGGGACAGGTTTTGAGGACTGAAGCTTTCTTT. This codes for CASSPGQVLRTEAFF.

This clonotype occurred many times. The V call is TRBV28, the J call TRBJ2-7, with TRBD1 matching over 8 bases. Trimming at V came to 3 bases and at J to 6 bases, leaving 10 bases not matched to a gene. Germline V gene lookup returns CDR1 MDHEN and CDR2 SYDVKM. The CDR3 runs to 15 residues. The CDR3, as DNA: TGTGCCAGCAGTTTCTCGGACAGGGCGGCCGGCGAGCAGTACTTC. It encodes CASSFSDRAAGEQYF.

This clonotype was seen a handful of times. The V call is TRBV5-1, the J call TRBJ2-1; D possibly corresponds to TRBD1 (6 bases). V was cut by 0 bases and J by 4 bases, with 11 bases left in between. Germline values: CDR1 SGHRS, CDR2 YFSETQ. The CDR3 contains 15 residues. The CDR3 sequence: CASSLAQGKYNEQFF. For the CDR3, the DNA is TGCGCCAGCAGCTTGGCGCAGGGGAAGTACAATGAGCAGTTCTTC.

The table lists this clonotype with many counts. J is TRBJ1-1 and V is TRBV28; TRBD1 matches 8 bases. V shed 5 bases and J 5 bases; nucleotides not matched to a gene: 7. Germline lookup yields CDR1 MDHEN and CDR2 SYDVKM. This CDR3 is built from 14 residues. The CDR3 loop is CASSIGQGGTEAFF. As DNA, the CDR3 is TGTGCCAGCAGTATTGGACAGGGAGGGACTGAAGCTTTCTTT.

This clonotype came up many times. V gene TRBV7-8 combines with J gene TRBJ2-1; D unclear. This CDR3 has 17 residues. V lost 2 bases, J lost 0 bases, and 14 bases lay in between. Germline assignment: CDR1 SGHVS and CDR2 FQNEAQ. As DNA, the CDR3 is TGTGCCAGCAGCTTACGGCTGCCTGCGAGCTCCTACAATGAGCAGTTCTTC. It encodes CASSLRLPASSYNEQFF.

This clonotype was observed a handful of times. V gene TRBV29-1 combines with J gene TRBJ2-3; D might be TRBD1 (5 bases). The CDR3 is 15 amino acids. Trimming took off 0 bases at V and 1 base at J, with 11 bases between the two ends. CDR1 SQVTM and CDR2 ANQGSEA come from the germline V gene. In DNA form, the CDR3 reads TGCAGCGTTGAAGATGTGGGGCGCGGCACAGATACGCAGTATTTT. As protein: CSVEDVGRGTDTQYF.

This rearrangement joins TRBV4-2 to TRBJ2-1; 10 bases align to TRBD2. Germline trimming cut 0 bases from V and 6 bases from J; bases unmatched to any gene: 8. CDR1 is LGHNA and CDR2 is YNFKEQ in the germline V gene. This CDR3 comprises 17 residues. CDR3 protein: CASSQDKGTSVFNEQFF. Here the CDR3 DNA reads TGTGCCAGCAGCCAAGATAAAGGGACTAGCGTTTTCAATGAGCAGTTCTTC.

The V gene is TRBV3-1, the J gene TRBJ2-6; D may correspond to TRBD1 or TRBD2 (5 bases each). CDR3 length: 18 residues. The germline V gene encodes CDR1 LGHDT and CDR2 YNNKEL (reference sequence). V was trimmed by 0 bases and J by 0 bases, leaving 12 bases between them. The CDR3 sequence is CASSQDWGRSSGANVLTF. The CDR3 DNA reads as TGTGCCAGCAGCCAAGATTGGGGACGGTCCTCTGGGGCCAACGTCCTGACTTTC.

This clonotype was counted at least ten times. The chain recombines TRBV19 with TRBJ1-5; unclear D gene. V was pared by 5 bases and J by 6 bases, with 17 bases between. The CDR3 is made up of 15 amino acids. Germline CDR1 and CDR2: LNHDA and SQIVND (reference sequence). CDR3 region: CASSPSSKGGQPQHF. CDR3 nucleotides: TGTGCCAGTAGTCCTTCCTCTAAGGGCGGTCAGCCCCAGCATTTT.

This clonotype showed up just a few times. The CDR3 DNA reads TGTGCCAGCAGCGGACAGGGCTCGAACGAGCAGTACTTC. As protein: CASSGQGSNEQYF. This sequence joins TRBV7-3 and TRBJ2-7, with 8 bases aligning to TRBD1. There are 13 residues in the CDR3. Germline values: CDR1 SGHTA, CDR2 FQGTGA. The V and J ends lost 5 bases and 5 bases, in that order; junction bases with no gene match: 5.

This clonotype was counted many times. V usage is TRBV12-3 or TRBV12-4 and J usage is TRBJ2-5; 7 bases line up with TRBD2. The junction had 10 bases not matched to a gene; V was cut back by 5 bases and J by 1 base. The CDR3 has 16 amino acids. CDR3: CASSPREAGSQETQYF. The CDR3 region has the DNA TGTGCCAGCAGTCCCCGGGAAGCGGGGTCCCAAGAGACCCAGTACTTC.

This clonotype was counted at least ten times. CDR3 nucleotides: TGTGCCAGCAGCTTAGCCTTCCGGGGAGGGACAGATACGCAGTATTTT. It yields the protein CASSLAFRGGTDTQYF. This sequence joins TRBV7-2 and TRBJ2-3, with 7 bases identical to TRBD2. Per germline, CDR1 SGHTA and CDR2 FQGNSA. CDR3 length: 16 amino acids. V lost 0 bases to trimming and J lost 3 bases; unmatched junction nucleotides: 6.

J is TRBJ2-7 and V is TRBV29-1, with TRBD1 matching over 12 bases. This CDR3 spans 14 amino acids. Trimming cost V 7 bases and J 6 bases; bases outside gene matches: 10. CDR1 SQVTM and CDR2 ANQGSEA come from the germline V gene. CDR3 nucleotides: TGCAGCGCCGGGACAGGGGGCATCGGACGCGAGCAGTACTTC. Translation: CSAGTGGIGREQYF.

This clonotype was found a few times. The rearrangement joins TRBV4-3 to TRBJ2-3; D not resolved. Germline V gene data show CDR1 as LGHNA and CDR2 as YSLEER. Between the trimmed V and J ends, which lost 0 bases and 7 bases, there was a span of 8 bases. The length of the CDR3 is 13 residues. CDR3: CASSQDLKYTQYF. In DNA form, the CDR3 reads TGCGCCAGCAGCCAAGATCTCAAGTATACGCAGTATTTT.

This clonotype has a count of ten or more. DNA of the CDR3: TGTGCCAGTAGAACTGGGGGGGATGGCGGAAGACAGTACTTC. Residues: CASRTGGDGGRQYF. The rearrangement uses TRBV19 and TRBJ2-7; 7 positions agree with TRBD2. The germline V gene encodes CDR1 LNHDA and CDR2 SQIVND (reference sequence). The junction had 15 bases not matched to a gene; V was cut back by 6 bases and J by 10 bases. The CDR3 is made up of 14 amino acids.

This clonotype was counted at least ten times. The gene calls are TRBV5-5 and TRBJ2-7; D uncertain. The germline V gene encodes CDR1 SGHKS and CDR2 YYEKEE (reference sequence). The CDR3 is made up of 15 amino acids. Trimming shortened V by 1 base and J by 0 bases, and 11 bases separated the two germline ends. The CDR3 bases are TGTGCCAGCAGCTTGATAGGCACAACCTCCTACGAGCAGTACTTC. Translation: CASSLIGTTSYEQYF.